A selection of T cell receptor beta chains follows, all from one sample in a study of T cells after posttransplantation cyclophosphamide. Using immunoSEQ multiplex PCR, the repertoire was profiled, and TCRdb retains in-frame clones only, with some absent. This sample comprises about 36,000 clones, none seen once only. The sequenced sample consisted of PBMCs. These receptors all stem from a girl between 5 and 17 years old in good health, CMV-negative, and a related stem cell transplant donor. Each CDR3 is given with its conserved first and last residue. Each record gives: CDR3 length, J gene, V gene, clone size, CDR3 protein. Some rows have no size entry. The others give once, few or many, or a class for an expanded clone.

len: 16
j_gene: TRBJ2-7
v_gene: TRBV29-1
abundance: .
CDR3aa: CSVEAPRGEGSYEQYF

len: 18
j_gene: TRBJ2-5
v_gene: TRBV6-1
abundance: few
CDR3aa: CASSEGLAGSYYQETQYF

len: 15
j_gene: TRBJ2-1
v_gene: TRBV5-1
abundance: few
CDR3aa: CASHLEASSYNEQFF

len: 16
j_gene: TRBJ1-4
v_gene: TRBV15
abundance: .
CDR3aa: CATRTTKGATNEKLFF

len: 16
j_gene: TRBJ1-5
v_gene: TRBV21-1
abundance: many
CDR3aa: CASSSNPGQGDQPQHF

len: 16
j_gene: TRBJ2-3
v_gene: TRBV7-6
abundance: many
CDR3aa: CASSLGLAGGGDTQYF

len: 16
j_gene: TRBJ2-1
v_gene: TRBV9
abundance: few
CDR3aa: CASSVREGGPGDEQFF

len: 14
j_gene: TRBJ2-1
v_gene: TRBV9
abundance: few
CDR3aa: CASGGSFSYNEQFF

len: 16
j_gene: TRBJ1-6
v_gene: TRBV10-3
abundance: many
CDR3aa: CAISESGSGGDSPLHF

len: 14
j_gene: TRBJ2-5
v_gene: TRBV5-6
abundance: few
CDR3aa: CASSLLRGQETQYF

len: 13
j_gene: TRBJ1-2
v_gene: TRBV12-5
abundance: many
CDR3aa: CASGLTTGYGYTF

len: 15
j_gene: TRBJ2-3
v_gene: TRBV10-1
abundance: many
CDR3aa: CASSEEITSTDTQYF

len: 14
j_gene: TRBJ2-1
v_gene: TRBV4-3
abundance: many
CDR3aa: CASSWTSGSNEQFF

len: 14
j_gene: TRBJ2-2
v_gene: TRBV11-3
abundance: many
CDR3aa: CASSLAGGTGELFF

len: 12
j_gene: TRBJ2-1
v_gene: TRBV2
abundance: many
CDR3aa: CASSRVRDEQFF

len: 15
j_gene: TRBJ2-2
v_gene: TRBV9
abundance: many
CDR3aa: CASSARARGTGELFF

len: 12
j_gene: TRBJ2-5
v_gene: TRBV9
abundance: .
CDR3aa: CASSGQGGTQYF

len: 20
j_gene: TRBJ2-2
v_gene: TRBV7-2
abundance: few
CDR3aa: CASSLATGLAGGVDTGELFF

len: 11
j_gene: TRBJ1-1
v_gene: TRBV29-1
abundance: many
CDR3aa: CSFGGNTEAFF

len: 17
j_gene: TRBJ2-3
v_gene: TRBV2
abundance: few
CDR3aa: CASGPPTGPGGTDTQYF

len: 12
j_gene: TRBJ1-4
v_gene: TRBV6-6
abundance: many
CDR3aa: CASSYSGEKLFF

len: 13
j_gene: TRBJ1-2
v_gene: TRBV29-1
abundance: .
CDR3aa: CSVLLVAGYGYTF

len: 14
j_gene: TRBJ2-3
v_gene: TRBV25-1
abundance: few
CDR3aa: CASSRGQGIDTQYF

len: 16
j_gene: TRBJ2-2
v_gene: TRBV4-2
abundance: many
CDR3aa: CASSRTGRKDTGELFF

len: 14
j_gene: TRBJ2-3
v_gene: TRBV7-9
abundance: .
CDR3aa: CASSGDRDTDTQYF

len: 16
j_gene: TRBJ1-1
v_gene: TRBV4-3
abundance: many
CDR3aa: CASSQDTTELNTEAFF

len: 14
j_gene: TRBJ1-2
v_gene: TRBV2
abundance: many
CDR3aa: CASSAIQGFYGYTF

len: 12
j_gene: TRBJ2-7
v_gene: TRBV5-4
abundance: many
CDR3aa: CASSFRGYEQYF

len: 15
j_gene: TRBJ1-2
v_gene: TRBV7-9
abundance: many
CDR3aa: CASSLGAGGEYGYTF

len: 15
j_gene: TRBJ2-7
v_gene: TRBV28
abundance: .
CDR3aa: CASSAPGQGFGEQYF